There are many counts of the clone carrying this TCR beta chain. Its specificity is not known. This sample was included in a study of CD8 T cells in ankylosing spondylitis. The V gene end was trimmed by 3 bases and the J gene end by 6 bases; junction bases not matched to a gene: 7. The CDR3 is made up of 15 amino acids. 5'-RACE, quantitative and with molecular barcodes, yielded the TCR beta libraries. A single record per CDR3 protein comes from TCRdb applying MiXCR to the 5' RACE reads. The sample has 700,000 to 1,000,000 distinct CDR3 sequences; about 10% are singletons. Broader study findings: The study identified a TCR beta motif of 7 or 8 highly homologous variants that appeared characteristic of ankylosing spondylitis blood.

The TCR comes from a male donor with ankylosing spondylitis. The chain has TRBV12-3 or TRBV12-4 and TRBJ2-1; 8 bases are a match to TRBD2. Sequencing used blood, either unsorted or a sorted T cell fraction (not recorded which). Here the CDR3 reads CASSFKRGPLNEQFF. CDR3 coding DNA: TGTGCCAGCAGTTTTAAGCGGGGGCCTCTCAATGAGCAGTTCTTC.